This passage covers 22 T cell receptor beta chains from one sample sequenced in a study of response to subunit inactivated influenza vaccine. MiXCR, run by TCRdb on the RT-PCR reads, gives a single entry per CDR3 protein. The sample lists 650,000 to 800,000 distinct CDR3 sequences, approximately 17% seen once, with approximately 10% in the top ten. Here the sequenced sample was PBMCs from blood, taken about 5 days after vaccination. The receptors were gathered from a man aged 45-60 years who received an inactivated influenza vaccine.

In this sample, this clonotype turned up a few times. The chain recombines TRBV6-2 or TRBV6-3 with TRBJ1-5; tentative D call: TRBD1 (6 bases). CDR1 and CDR2 from the germline V gene are MNHEY and SVGEGT. This CDR3 has 15 residues. Between the trimmed V and J ends, which lost 2 bases and 6 bases, there was a span of 14 bases. CDR3 sequence: CASSYTVRGAQPQHF. CDR3 DNA: TGTGCCAGCAGTTACACCGTCAGGGGCGCTCAGCCCCAGCATTTT.

The genes are TRBV25-1 and TRBJ2-3; tentative D call: TRBD1 (5 bases). The V gene lost 4 bases and the J gene lost 5 bases, with 13 bases spanning the gap. This CDR3 is built from 14 residues. The germline gives CDR1 MGHDK, CDR2 SYGVNS. The CDR3 spells CASSVRQFQDTQYF. CDR3 bases: TGTGCCAGCAGTGTAAGACAGTTCCAAGATACGCAGTATTTT.

This sequence joins TRBV7-9 and TRBJ1-2; no clear D. V lost 8 bases, J lost 0 bases, and 10 bases lay in between. This CDR3 is built from 13 residues. Germline values: CDR1 SEHNR, CDR2 FQNEAQ (reference sequence). The DNA for the CDR3 is TGTGCCAGCGAAAACAGAGCTAACTATGGCTACACCTTC. Its translation: CASENRANYGYTF.

This clonotype has more than one count but fewer than ten. The chain employs TRBV6-5 and TRBJ2-2; D might be TRBD1 or TRBD2, each matching 5 bases. CDR3 length: 15 amino acids. Germline V gene data show CDR1 as MNHEY and CDR2 as SVGAGI. V lost 2 bases and J lost 4, with 11 bases in between. The CDR3 nucleotides read TGTGCCAGCAGTTACCGTAGGGGAGTCACCGGGGAGCTGTTTTTT. Encoded protein: CASSYRRGVTGELFF.

V usage is TRBV20-1 and J usage is TRBJ2-3, with 9 bases that match TRBD2. The trim removed 3 bases at V and 7 bases at J, leaving 14 bases unmatched. Per the germline V gene, CDR1 is DFQATT and CDR2 is SNEGSKA (reference sequence). This CDR3 spans 16 amino acids. CDR3: CSASLLTSGTFHTQYF. For the CDR3, the DNA is TGCAGTGCTAGTCTTCTGACTAGCGGTACTTTCCATACGCAGTATTTT.

The chain recombines TRBV20-1 with TRBJ2-7, with D possibly matching TRBD2 (7 bases). Per the germline V gene, CDR1 is DFQATT and CDR2 is SNEGSKA (reference sequence). Trimming pared 6 bases from V and 7 bases from J, leaving 16 bases between. This CDR3 contains 12 residues. The CDR3 region has the DNA TGCAGTGCGAGGGGGGGAGCAGGGGAGCAGTACTTC. It codes for CSARGGAGEQYF.

This chain links TRBV7-9 with TRBJ2-5; D is uncertain. CDR3 length equals 15 residues. V shed 1 base and J shed 1 base, with 10 bases lying between them. Germline CDR1 is SEHNR and CDR2 is FQNEAQ (reference sequence). Here the CDR3 reads CASSLDPRSQETQYF. In DNA form, the CDR3 reads TGTGCCAGCAGCTTAGATCCTCGGTCCCAAGAGACCCAGTACTTC.

This clonotype was detected ten times or more. The chain recombines TRBV12-3 or TRBV12-4 with TRBJ2-1; 9 bases align to TRBD2. J was trimmed by 8 bases and V by 1 base; bases with no gene match: 3. The CDR3 consists of 14 residues. The CDR3 region is CASSLGGGADEQFF. CDR3 coding DNA: TGTGCCAGCAGTTTAGGCGGGGGGGCCGATGAGCAGTTCTTC.

The DNA of the CDR3 is TGTGCCACCAGCAGGGTTCGGAGCGGTACCTCCTACAATGAGCAGTTCTTC. Protein: CATSRVRSGTSYNEQFF. V and J are TRBV15 and TRBJ2-1, with a possible D match to TRBD2 (5 bases). V was cut by 3 bases and J by 0 bases, with 15 bases left in between. The CDR3 spans 17 residues. Germline V gene data show CDR1 as LNHNV and CDR2 as YYDKDF (reference sequence).

The V call is TRBV18, the J call TRBJ2-1; 9 bases line up with TRBD2. V shed 0 bases, J shed 12 bases, and the junction held 6 bases outside the gene matches. The CDR3 length is 14 residues. Per the germline V gene, CDR1 is KGHSH and CDR2 is LQKENI. The CDR3 spells CASSPPSAGGWQFF. The CDR3 coding sequence is TGTGCCAGCTCACCACCATCAGCGGGGGGTTGGCAGTTCTTC.

This clonotype was picked up a small number of times. The chain joins TRBV20-1 to TRBJ1-5; D is unclear. Germline V gives CDR1 DFQATT, CDR2 SNEGSKA (reference sequence). V was trimmed by 3 bases and J by 5 bases, leaving 14 bases between them. The CDR3 length is 14 residues. CDR3 nucleotide sequence: TGCAGTGCTAGGAAGGGCAGTAGGGATCAGCCCCAGCATTTT. It translates to CSARKGSRDQPQHF.

In its sample, this clonotype was seen a few times. The chain combines TRBV12-3 or TRBV12-4 with TRBJ1-6; weak D call: TRBD1 (6 bases). This CDR3 region has 12 residues. The ends were cut back, 8 bases at V and 11 bases at J, with 13 bases in the middle. CDR3 sequence: CASAQGSAPLHF. The CDR3 DNA follows: TGTGCCAGCGCCCAGGGGAGTGCACCCCTCCACTTT.

The chain links TRBV7-3 to TRBJ2-5; TRBD1 aligns across 7 bases. J lost 5 bases, V lost 4 bases, and 7 bases had no gene match. Germline CDR1 reads SGHTA; CDR2 reads FQGTGA. This CDR3 contains 14 residues. For the CDR3, the DNA is TGTGCCAGCAGCTACACAGGGGCTGGGGAGACCCAGTACTTC. It yields the protein CASSYTGAGETQYF.

V and J are TRBV20-1 and TRBJ2-1, with 8 bases matching TRBD2. This CDR3 has 15 amino acids. Germline V gene data show CDR1 as DFQATT and CDR2 as SNEGSKA (reference sequence). V was pared by 6 bases and J by 1 base, with 8 bases of the junction left unmatched. CDR3 DNA sequence: TGCAGTGCCTATAAAAGCGGGAGTTCCTACAATGAGCAGTTCTTC. Its translation: CSAYKSGSSYNEQFF.

The rearrangement links TRBV7-9 to TRBJ2-2; D possibly matches TRBD1 or TRBD2 (6 bases each). Trimming removed 4 bases at V and 0 bases at J, with 9 bases between. Germline values: CDR1 SEHNR, CDR2 FQNEAQ (reference sequence). The CDR3 is 15 residues long. CDR3 loop: CASSSRGANTGELFF. In DNA form, the CDR3 reads TGTGCCAGCAGCTCGAGGGGGGCGAACACCGGGGAGCTGTTTTTT.

The chain recombines TRBV12-3 or TRBV12-4 with TRBJ2-3; TRBD2 matches at 8 bases. The CDR3 length is 15 residues. With V trimmed by 5 bases and J by 4 bases, 8 bases remained unmatched. In DNA form, the CDR3 reads TGTGCCAGCAGTCCCGGGACTAGTCTGGCAGATACGCAGTATTTT. As protein: CASSPGTSLADTQYF.

Ten or more counts support this clonotype. This sequence joins TRBV28 and TRBJ2-3; 8 bases are shared with TRBD1. This CDR3 contains 17 residues. Trimming cost V 5 bases and J 5 bases; bases outside gene matches: 15. Germline values: CDR1 MDHEN, CDR2 SYDVKM. For the CDR3, the DNA is TGTGCCAGCAGTGAAGCCCTCGGGACAGGCAACCAAGATACGCAGTATTTT. The encoded protein is CASSEALGTGNQDTQYF.

J is TRBJ2-1 and V is TRBV7-8; 7 bases fit TRBD2. The junction had 2 bases not matched to a gene; V was cut back by 7 bases and J by 5 bases. Germline V gene data show CDR1 as SGHVS and CDR2 as FQNEAQ. CDR3 length: 12 amino acids. The CDR3 sequence: CASKAGHNEQFF. The CDR3 bases are TGTGCCAGCAAAGCGGGACACAATGAGCAGTTCTTC.

This chain links TRBV14 with TRBJ1-1; the D is unclear. The V end was cut by 1 base, the J end by 4 bases, with 4 bases between. This CDR3 has 12 amino acids. Germline V gene sequence: CDR1 SGHDN, CDR2 FVKESK. The CDR3 loop is CASSQAVTEAFF. In DNA, the CDR3 is TGTGCCAGCAGCCAAGCGGTCACTGAAGCTTTCTTT.

This clonotype was seen ten or more times. V is TRBV7-2 and J is TRBJ2-7, with TRBD2 identical over 7 bases. Trimming at V came to 2 bases and at J to 9 bases, leaving 7 bases not matched to a gene. The CDR3 is made up of 13 amino acids. Per the germline V gene, CDR1 is SGHTA and CDR2 is FQGNSA. The CDR3 here is CASSLYGGKGQYF. The CDR3 DNA is TGTGCCAGCAGCTTATACGGGGGGAAGGGGCAGTACTTC.

The V call is TRBV7-9, the J call TRBJ1-2; 9 nucleotides match TRBD1. Germline CDR1 SEHNR, CDR2 FQNEAQ (reference sequence). This CDR3 has 15 residues. J gave up 4 bases and V 5 bases, and 8 bases lay outside the gene matches. The CDR3 coding sequence is TGTGCCAGCAGCCCCCACAGGGGGCACGGCTATGGCTACACCTTC. Translating gives CASSPHRGHGYGYTF. Looking up the rest from reference TRBV7-9 and TRBJ1-2 gives the full variable domain: DTGVSQNPRHKITKRGQNVTFRCDPISEHNRLYWYRQTLGQGPEFLTYFQNEAQLEKSRLLSDRFSAERPKGSFSTLEIQRTEQGDSAMYLCASSPHRGHGYGYTFGSGTRLTVV.

V usage is TRBV9 and J usage is TRBJ2-5, with D perhaps given as TRBD1 or TRBD2 (5 bases each). The germline gives CDR1 SGDLS, CDR2 YYNGEE. V was cut by 2 bases and J by 5 bases, with 13 bases left in between. The CDR3 extends over 14 amino acids. The chain's CDR3 is CASSVDTWGETQYF. The DNA of the CDR3 is TGTGCCAGCAGCGTGGATACATGGGGGGAGACCCAGTACTTC.